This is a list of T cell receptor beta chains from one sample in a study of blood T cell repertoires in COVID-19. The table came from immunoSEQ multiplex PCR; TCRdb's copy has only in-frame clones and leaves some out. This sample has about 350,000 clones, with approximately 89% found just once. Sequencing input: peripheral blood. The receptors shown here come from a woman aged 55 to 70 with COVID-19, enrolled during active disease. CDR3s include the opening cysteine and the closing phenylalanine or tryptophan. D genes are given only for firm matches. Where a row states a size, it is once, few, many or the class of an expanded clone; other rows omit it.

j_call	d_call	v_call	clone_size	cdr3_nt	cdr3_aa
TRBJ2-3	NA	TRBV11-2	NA	TGTGCCAGCAGCTTAGTAAGCGGAGTCACCCCAAATACGCAGTATTTT	CASSLVSGVTPNTQYF
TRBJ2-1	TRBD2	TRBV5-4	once	TGTGCCAGCAGCTTGGGAGGGCTAGCGGGGTACAATGAGCAGTTCTTC	CASSLGGLAGYNEQFF
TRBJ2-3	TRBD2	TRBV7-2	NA	TGTGCCAGCAGCTTAGGGAGCCTAGCGGGGACCACAGATACGCAGTATTTT	CASSLGSLAGTTDTQYF
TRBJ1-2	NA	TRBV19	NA	TGTGCCAGTAGTATAGCGGCAGGGTCCAGATCTTACCTTAATGGCTACACCTTC	CASSIAAGSRSYLNGYTF
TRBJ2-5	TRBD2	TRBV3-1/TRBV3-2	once	TGTGCCAGCAGCCTGTGGACTAGCGGGGGGAAAGAGACCCAGTACTTC	CASSLWTSGGKETQYF
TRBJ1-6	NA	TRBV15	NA	TGTGCCACCAGCAGACAGGGCGTAAATAATTCACCCCTCCACTTT	CATSRQGVNNSPLHF
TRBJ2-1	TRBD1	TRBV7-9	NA	TGTGCCAGCAGCCCCACCGGGACAGGTTACAATGAGCAGTTCTTC	CASSPTGTGYNEQFF
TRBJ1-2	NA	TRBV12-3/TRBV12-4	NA	TGTGCCAGCAGTTTCGGGACTTACGGCTACACCTTC	CASSFGTYGYTF
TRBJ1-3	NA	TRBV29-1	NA	TGCAGCGTTGAGGCGGGTGGAAACACCATATATTTT	CSVEAGGNTIYF
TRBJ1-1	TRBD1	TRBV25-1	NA	TGTGCCAGCAGTTTCCGGGACAGGGGTCGGTCTGAAGCTTTCTTT	CASSFRDRGRSEAFF